This record covers a single TCR beta chain. The authors reverse transcribed 0.5 to 1 ug RNA with random hexamers. TCRdb analysed the immunoSEQ multiplex PCR reads with MiXCR anew, one entry per CDR3 protein. The table has approximately 87,000 distinct CDR3 sequences, about 95% seen once. This record comes from a study of CD8 T cells in Susac syndrome. J was trimmed by 4 bases and V by 5 bases; bases with no gene match: 5. CDR1 is SQVTM and CDR2 is ANQGSEA in the germline V gene. The CDR3 sequence is 13 residues long. This TCR was sampled from a human donor with Susac syndrome. Material for sequencing was CD8+ T cells from PBMCs. The rearrangement links TRBV29-1 to TRBJ2-1; 7 bases fit TRBD2. CDR3 residues: CSVRAGSYNEQFF. The DNA for the CDR3 is TGCAGCGTTCGAGCGGGATCTTACAATGAGCAGTTCTTC.